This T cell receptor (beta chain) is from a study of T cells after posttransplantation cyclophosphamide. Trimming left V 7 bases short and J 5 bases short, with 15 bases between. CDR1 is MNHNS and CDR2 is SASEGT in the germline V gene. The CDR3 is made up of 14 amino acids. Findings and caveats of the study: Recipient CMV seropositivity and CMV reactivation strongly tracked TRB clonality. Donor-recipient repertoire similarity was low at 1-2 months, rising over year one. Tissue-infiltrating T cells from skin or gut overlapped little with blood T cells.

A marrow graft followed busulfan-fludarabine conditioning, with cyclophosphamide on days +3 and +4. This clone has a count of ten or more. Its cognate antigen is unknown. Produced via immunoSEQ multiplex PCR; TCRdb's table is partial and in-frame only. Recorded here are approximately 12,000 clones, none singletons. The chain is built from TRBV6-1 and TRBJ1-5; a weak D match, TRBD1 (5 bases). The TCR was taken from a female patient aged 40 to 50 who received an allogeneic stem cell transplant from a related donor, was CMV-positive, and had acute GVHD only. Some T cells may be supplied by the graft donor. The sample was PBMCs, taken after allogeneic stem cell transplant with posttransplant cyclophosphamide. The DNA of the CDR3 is TGTGCCAGCACCTATTCGGGGGGAGATCAGCCCCAGCATTTT. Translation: CASTYSGGDQPQHF.